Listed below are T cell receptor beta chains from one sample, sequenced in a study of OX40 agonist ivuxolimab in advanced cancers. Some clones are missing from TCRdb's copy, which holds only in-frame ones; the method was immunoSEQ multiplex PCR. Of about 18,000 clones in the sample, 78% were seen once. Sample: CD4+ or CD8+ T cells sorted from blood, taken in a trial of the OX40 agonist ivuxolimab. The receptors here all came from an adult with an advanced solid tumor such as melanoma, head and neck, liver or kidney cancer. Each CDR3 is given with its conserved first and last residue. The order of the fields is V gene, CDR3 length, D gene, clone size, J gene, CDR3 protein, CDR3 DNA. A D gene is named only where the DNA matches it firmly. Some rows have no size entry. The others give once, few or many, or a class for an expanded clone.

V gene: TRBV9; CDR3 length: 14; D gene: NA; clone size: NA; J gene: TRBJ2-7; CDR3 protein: CASSSSGPAYEQYF; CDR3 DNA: TGTGCCAGCAGCTCCTCAGGGCCTGCCTACGAGCAGTACTTC
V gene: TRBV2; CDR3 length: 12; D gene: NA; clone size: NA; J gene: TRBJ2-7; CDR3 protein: CATSWELYEQYF; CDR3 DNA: TGTGCCACCTCTTGGGAGTTGTACGAGCAGTACTTC
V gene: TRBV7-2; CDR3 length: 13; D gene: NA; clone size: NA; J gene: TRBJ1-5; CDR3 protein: CASSLERNQPQHF; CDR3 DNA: TGTGCCAGCAGCTTAGAGAGGAATCAGCCCCAGCATTTT
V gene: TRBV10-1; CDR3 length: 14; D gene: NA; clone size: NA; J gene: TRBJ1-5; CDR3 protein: CASSAGTTNQPQHF; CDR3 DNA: TGCGCCAGCAGCGCCGGGACGACCAATCAGCCCCAGCATTTT
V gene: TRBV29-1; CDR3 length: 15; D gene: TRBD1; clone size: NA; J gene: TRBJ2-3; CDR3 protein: CSVGVTGQVTDTQYF; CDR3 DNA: TGCAGCGTTGGGGTAACAGGACAGGTCACAGATACGCAGTATTTT
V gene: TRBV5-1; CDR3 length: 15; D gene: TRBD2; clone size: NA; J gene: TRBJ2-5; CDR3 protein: CASSFRPSGSETQYF; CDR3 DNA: TGCGCCAGCAGCTTCAGACCTAGCGGGAGTGAGACCCAGTACTTC
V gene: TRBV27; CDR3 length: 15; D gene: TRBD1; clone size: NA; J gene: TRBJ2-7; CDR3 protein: CASSPRDRVLHEQYF; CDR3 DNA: TGTGCCAGCAGTCCGCGGGACAGGGTCCTGCACGAGCAGTACTTC
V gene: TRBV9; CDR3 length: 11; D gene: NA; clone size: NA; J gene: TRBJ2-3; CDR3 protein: CASSDRDTQYF; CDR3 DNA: TGTGCCAGCAGCGACCGCGATACGCAGTATTTT
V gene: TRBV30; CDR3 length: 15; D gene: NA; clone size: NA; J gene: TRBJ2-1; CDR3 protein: CAWVVGGGGLGEQFF; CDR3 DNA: TGTGCCTGGGTCGTTGGGGGAGGGGGGTTAGGTGAGCAGTTCTTC
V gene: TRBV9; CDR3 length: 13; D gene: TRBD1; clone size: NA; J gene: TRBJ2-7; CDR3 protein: CASSPRQGHEQYF; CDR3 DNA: TGTGCCAGCAGCCCCCGACAGGGCCACGAGCAGTACTTC
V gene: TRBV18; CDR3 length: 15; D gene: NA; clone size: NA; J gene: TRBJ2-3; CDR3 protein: CASSPNSRGGDTQYF; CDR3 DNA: TGTGCCAGCTCACCAAATTCCAGGGGTGGAGATACGCAGTATTTT
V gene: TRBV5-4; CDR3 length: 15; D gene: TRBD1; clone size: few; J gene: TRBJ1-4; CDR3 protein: CASSAAGGAIRKLFF; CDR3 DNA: TGTGCCAGCAGCGCCGCAGGGGGCGCGATCCGAAAACTGTTTTTT
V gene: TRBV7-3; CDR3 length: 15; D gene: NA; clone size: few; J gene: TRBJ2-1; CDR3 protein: CASSLVAGRNNEQFF; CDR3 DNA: TGTGCCAGCAGCTTAGTCGCGGGGAGGAACAATGAGCAGTTCTTC
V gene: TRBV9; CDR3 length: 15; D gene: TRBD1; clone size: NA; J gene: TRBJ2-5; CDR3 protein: CASSADRGWQETQYF; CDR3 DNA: TGTGCCAGCAGCGCCGACAGGGGGTGGCAAGAGACCCAGTACTTC
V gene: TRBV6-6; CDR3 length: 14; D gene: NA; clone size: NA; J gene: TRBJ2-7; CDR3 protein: CASSSTVSSYEQYF; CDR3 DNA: TGTGCCAGCAGCTCGACAGTAAGCTCCTACGAGCAGTACTTC
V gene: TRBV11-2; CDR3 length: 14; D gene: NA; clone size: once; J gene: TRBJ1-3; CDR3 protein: CASSSDRGGNTIYF; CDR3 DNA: TGTGCCAGCAGCTCGGACAGAGGGGGAAACACCATATATTTT
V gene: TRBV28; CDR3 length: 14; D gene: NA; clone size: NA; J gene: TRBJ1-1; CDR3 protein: CASSPGALNTEAFF; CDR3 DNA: TGTGCCAGCAGCCCAGGGGCGTTAAACACTGAAGCTTTCTTT
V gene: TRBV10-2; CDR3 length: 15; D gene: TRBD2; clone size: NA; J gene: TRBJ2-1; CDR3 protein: CASSARWRGFNEQFF; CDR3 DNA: TGCGCCAGCAGCGCGCGGTGGCGGGGGTTCAATGAGCAGTTCTTC
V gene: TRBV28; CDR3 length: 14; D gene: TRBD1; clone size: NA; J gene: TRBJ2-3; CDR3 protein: CASSLDRGTDTQYF; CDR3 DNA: TGTGCCAGCAGTTTGGACAGGGGCACAGATACGCAGTATTTT
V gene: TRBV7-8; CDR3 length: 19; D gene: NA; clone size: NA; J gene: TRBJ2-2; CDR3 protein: CASSAPSGGGGLATGELFF; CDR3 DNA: TGTGCCAGCAGCGCTCCTTCCGGAGGGGGTGGTCTTGCCACCGGGGAGCTGTTTTTT
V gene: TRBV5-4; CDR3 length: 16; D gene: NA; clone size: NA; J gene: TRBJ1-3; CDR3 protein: CASSSTLGGVGNTIYF; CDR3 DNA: TGTGCCAGCAGCTCCACGCTTGGGGGTGTTGGAAACACCATATATTTT
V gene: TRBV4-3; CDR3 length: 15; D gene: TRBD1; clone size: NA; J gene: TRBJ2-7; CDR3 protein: CASSQDRGLQREQYF; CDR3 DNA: TGCGCCAGCAGCCAAGACAGGGGGCTTCAGCGCGAGCAGTACTTC
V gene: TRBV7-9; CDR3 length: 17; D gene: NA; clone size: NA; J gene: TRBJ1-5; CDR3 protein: CASSPITPGTGNQPQHF; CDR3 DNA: TGTGCCAGCAGCCCGATAACACCGGGGACTGGCAATCAGCCCCAGCATTTT
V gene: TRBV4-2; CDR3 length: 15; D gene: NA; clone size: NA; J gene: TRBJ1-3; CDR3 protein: CASSQGPGDGNTIYF; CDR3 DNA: TGTGCCAGCAGCCAAGGCCCAGGGGATGGAAACACCATATATTTT
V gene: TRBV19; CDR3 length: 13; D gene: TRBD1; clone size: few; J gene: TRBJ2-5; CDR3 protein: CASSPYRGETQYF; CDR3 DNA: TGTGCCAGTAGTCCTTACAGGGGCGAGACCCAGTACTTC
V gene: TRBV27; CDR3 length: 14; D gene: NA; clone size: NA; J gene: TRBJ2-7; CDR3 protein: CASSSPFNWTEQYF; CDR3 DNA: TGTGCCAGCAGTTCTCCCTTTAATTGGACAGAGCAGTACTTC
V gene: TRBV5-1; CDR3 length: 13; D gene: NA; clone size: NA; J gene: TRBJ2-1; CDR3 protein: CASSGQVEGEQFF; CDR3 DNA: TGCGCCAGCAGCGGGCAGGTTGAGGGTGAGCAGTTCTTC
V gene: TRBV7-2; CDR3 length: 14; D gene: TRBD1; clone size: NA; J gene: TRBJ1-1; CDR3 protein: CASNFQGAQTEAFF; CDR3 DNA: TGTGCCAGCAACTTCCAGGGGGCGCAGACTGAAGCTTTCTTT
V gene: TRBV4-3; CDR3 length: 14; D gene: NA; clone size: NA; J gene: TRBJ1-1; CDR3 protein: CASSPVGEGPEAFF; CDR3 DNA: TGCGCCAGCAGCCCAGTCGGGGAGGGGCCTGAAGCTTTCTTT
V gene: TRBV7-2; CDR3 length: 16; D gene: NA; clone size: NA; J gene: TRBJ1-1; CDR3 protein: CASSLLDWGQNTEAFF; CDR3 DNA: TGTGCCAGCAGCTTACTAGATTGGGGACAGAACACTGAAGCTTTCTTT
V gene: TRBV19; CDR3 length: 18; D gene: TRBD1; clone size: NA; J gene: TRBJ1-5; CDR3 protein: CASSDPTGTGATNQPQHF; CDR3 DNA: TGTGCCAGTTCGGACCCCACCGGGACAGGGGCTACCAATCAGCCCCAGCATTTT
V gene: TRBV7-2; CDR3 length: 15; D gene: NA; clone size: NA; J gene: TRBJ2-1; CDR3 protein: CASSLSRGSYNEQFF; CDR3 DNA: TGTGCCAGCAGCTTAAGCCGGGGCTCCTACAATGAGCAGTTCTTC
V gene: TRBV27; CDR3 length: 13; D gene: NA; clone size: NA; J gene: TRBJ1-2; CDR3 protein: CASSLKHNYGYTF; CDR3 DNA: TGTGCCAGCAGTTTAAAACACAACTATGGCTACACCTTC
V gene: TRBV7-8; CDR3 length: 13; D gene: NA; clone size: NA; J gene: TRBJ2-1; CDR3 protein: CASSPRTDNEQFF; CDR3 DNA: TGTGCCAGCAGCCCAAGGACGGACAATGAGCAGTTCTTC
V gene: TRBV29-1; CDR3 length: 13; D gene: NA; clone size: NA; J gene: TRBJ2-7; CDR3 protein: CSVEGQASYEQYF; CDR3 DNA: TGCAGCGTTGAAGGACAGGCCTCCTACGAGCAGTACTTC
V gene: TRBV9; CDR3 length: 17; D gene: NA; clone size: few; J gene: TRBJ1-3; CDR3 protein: CASSVGSIRNSGNTIYF; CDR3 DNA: TGTGCCAGCAGCGTAGGTAGTATACGGAACTCTGGAAACACCATATATTTT
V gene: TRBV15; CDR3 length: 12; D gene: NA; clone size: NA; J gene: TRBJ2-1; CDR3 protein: CATSRRYNEQFF; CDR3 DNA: TGTGCCACCAGCAGACGTTACAATGAGCAGTTCTTC
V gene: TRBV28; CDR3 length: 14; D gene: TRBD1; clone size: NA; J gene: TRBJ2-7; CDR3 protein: CASSFRTGNYEQYF; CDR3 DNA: TGTGCCAGCAGTTTCCGGACAGGGAACTACGAGCAGTACTTC
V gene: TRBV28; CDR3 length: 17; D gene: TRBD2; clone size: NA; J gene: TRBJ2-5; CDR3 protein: CASSLIGAGVDQETQYF; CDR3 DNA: TGTGCCAGCAGTTTAATTGGGGCGGGAGTCGACCAAGAGACCCAGTACTTC
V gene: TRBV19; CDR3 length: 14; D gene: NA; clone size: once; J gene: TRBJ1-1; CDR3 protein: CASSIDRWNTEAFF; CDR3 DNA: TGTGCCAGTAGTATAGATAGGTGGAACACTGAAGCTTTCTTT
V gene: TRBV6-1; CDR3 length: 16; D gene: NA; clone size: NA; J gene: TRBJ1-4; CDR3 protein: CASSEGGGVGNEKLFF; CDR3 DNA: TGTGCCAGCAGTGAAGGGGGTGGGGTGGGAAATGAAAAACTGTTTTTT
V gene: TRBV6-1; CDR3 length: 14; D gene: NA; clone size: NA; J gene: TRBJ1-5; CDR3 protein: CASSASVQWGVQHF; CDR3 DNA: TGTGCCAGCAGTGCCTCGGTCCAGTGGGGAGTGCAGCATTTT
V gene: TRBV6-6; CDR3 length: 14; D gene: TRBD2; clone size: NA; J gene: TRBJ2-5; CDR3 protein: CASGLAGVGETQYF; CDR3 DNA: TGTGCCAGCGGGTTAGCGGGGGTGGGGGAGACCCAGTACTTC
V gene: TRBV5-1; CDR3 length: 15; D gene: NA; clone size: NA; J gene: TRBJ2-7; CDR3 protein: CASSLEGRRMYEQYF; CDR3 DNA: TGCGCCAGCAGCTTGGAGGGGCGGCGTATGTACGAGCAGTACTTC
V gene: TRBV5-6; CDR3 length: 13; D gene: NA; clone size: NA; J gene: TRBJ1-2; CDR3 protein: CASSPPTNYGYTF; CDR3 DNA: TGTGCCAGCAGCCCGCCTACTAACTATGGCTACACCTTC
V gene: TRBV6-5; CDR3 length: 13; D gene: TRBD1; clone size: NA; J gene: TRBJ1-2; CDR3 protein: CASSYSRGHGYTF; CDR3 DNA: TGTGCCAGCAGTTACTCTAGGGGGCATGGCTACACCTTC
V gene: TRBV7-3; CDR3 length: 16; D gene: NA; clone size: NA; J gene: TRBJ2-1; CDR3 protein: CASSLSGVSSYNEQFF; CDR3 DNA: TGTGCCAGCAGCCTAAGCGGCGTGAGCTCCTACAATGAGCAGTTCTTC
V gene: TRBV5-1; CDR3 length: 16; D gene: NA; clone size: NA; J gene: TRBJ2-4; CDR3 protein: CASSLPSGVAKNIQYF; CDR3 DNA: TGCGCCAGCAGCTTGCCTTCAGGGGTAGCCAAAAACATTCAGTACTTC
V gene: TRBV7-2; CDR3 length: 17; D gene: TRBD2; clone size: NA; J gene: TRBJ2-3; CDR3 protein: CASSLGGGGAWADTQYF; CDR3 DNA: TGTGCCAGCAGCTTAGGAGGCGGGGGGGCCTGGGCAGATACGCAGTATTTT
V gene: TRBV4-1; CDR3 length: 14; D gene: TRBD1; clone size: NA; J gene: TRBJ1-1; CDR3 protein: CASSQGQGSYEAFF; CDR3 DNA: TGCGCCAGCAGCCAGGGACAGGGGAGCTATGAAGCTTTCTTT
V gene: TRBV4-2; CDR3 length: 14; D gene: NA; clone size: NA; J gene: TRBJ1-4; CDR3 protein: CASSAEQGSVKLFF; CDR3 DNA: TGTGCCAGCAGCGCTGAACAGGGCTCGGTAAAACTGTTTTTT
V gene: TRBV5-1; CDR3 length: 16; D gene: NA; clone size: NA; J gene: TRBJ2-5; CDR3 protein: CASSLDIVGIQETQYF; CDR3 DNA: TGCGCCAGCAGCTTGGATATAGTAGGGATTCAAGAGACCCAGTACTTC
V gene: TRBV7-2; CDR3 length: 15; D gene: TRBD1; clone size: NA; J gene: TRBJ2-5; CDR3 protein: CASSLAGTAQETQYF; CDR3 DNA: TGTGCCAGCAGCTTAGCCGGGACAGCCCAAGAGACCCAGTACTTC
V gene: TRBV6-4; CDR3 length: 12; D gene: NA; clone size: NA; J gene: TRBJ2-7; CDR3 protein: CASSDRAREQYF; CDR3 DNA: TGTGCCAGCAGTGACCGTGCGAGGGAGCAGTACTTC
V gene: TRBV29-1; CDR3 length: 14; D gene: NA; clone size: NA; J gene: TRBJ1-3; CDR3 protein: CSVGLGVSGNTIYF; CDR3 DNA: TGCAGCGTTGGTTTGGGGGTCTCTGGAAACACCATATATTTT
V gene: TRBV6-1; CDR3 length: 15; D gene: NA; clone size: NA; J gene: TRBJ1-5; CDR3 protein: CASSVSPYSNQPQHF; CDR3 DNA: TGTGCCAGCAGTGTTTCCCCTTATAGCAATCAGCCCCAGCATTTT
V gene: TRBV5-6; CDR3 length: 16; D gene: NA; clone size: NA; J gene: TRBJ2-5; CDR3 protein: CASSTLTTGMRETQYF; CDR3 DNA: TGTGCCAGCAGCACCCTCACAACAGGGATGAGGGAGACCCAGTACTTC